This TCR beta chain was sequenced during a study of beta chain features in type 1 diabetes. Study outcomes and limitations: Type 1 diabetes patients had moderately but significantly shorter TCRB CDR3s in all four CD4+ subsets.

There are a few counts of this clone. Its cognate antigen is unknown. V lost 2 bases and J lost 6, with 15 bases in between. Germline V gene data show CDR1 as SGHDT and CDR2 as YYEEEE. The CDR3 contains 16 residues. All of the isolated RNA was reverse transcribed, so expressed TCRB transcripts were sequenced. Profiled with immunoSEQ multiplex PCR; TCRdb holds only in-frame clones, not every one. This table has roughly 150,000 clones, less than 10% appearing once. This receptor was identified in a man in his late teens or twenties with type 1 diabetes. V usage is TRBV5-6 and J usage is TRBJ1-6; D perhaps matches TRBD1 (5 bases). Sample: central memory CD4+ T cells from blood. CDR3 region: CASSLDSRVPNSPLHF. The CDR3 bases are TGTGCCAGCAGCTTAGACTCCAGGGTACCTAATTCACCCCTCCACTTT.